The present T cell receptor (beta chain) was sequenced within a study of T cells after yellow fever vaccination. At the level of the study: Libraries from low-cell-number fractions were prepared with the SMART-Seq v4 Ultra Low Input RNA kit.

Germline loops: CDR1 SGHVS, CDR2 FNYEAQ. The CDR3 consists of 15 residues. The V gene lost 5 bases and the J gene lost 0 bases, with 12 bases spanning the gap. Synthesis of TCR cDNA relied on 5'RACE template switching, which attached a universal primer site and UMIs. MiXCR, applied by TCRdb to the 5' RACE reads, yields one record per CDR3 protein. The table lists over 70,000 distinct CDR3 sequences, over 7.5% of them singletons. The sequences come from CD8+ T cells sorted from PBMCs, collected on the day of the yellow fever booster vaccination. The chain is built from TRBV7-6 and TRBJ2-3, with D maybe TRBD1 (6 bases). This receptor was obtained from a man younger than 45 who received the YFV17D yellow fever vaccine. The CDR3 loop reads CASSQGLYSTDTQYF. The DNA for the CDR3 is TGTGCCAGCAGCCAGGGGCTTTATAGCACAGATACGCAGTATTTT.